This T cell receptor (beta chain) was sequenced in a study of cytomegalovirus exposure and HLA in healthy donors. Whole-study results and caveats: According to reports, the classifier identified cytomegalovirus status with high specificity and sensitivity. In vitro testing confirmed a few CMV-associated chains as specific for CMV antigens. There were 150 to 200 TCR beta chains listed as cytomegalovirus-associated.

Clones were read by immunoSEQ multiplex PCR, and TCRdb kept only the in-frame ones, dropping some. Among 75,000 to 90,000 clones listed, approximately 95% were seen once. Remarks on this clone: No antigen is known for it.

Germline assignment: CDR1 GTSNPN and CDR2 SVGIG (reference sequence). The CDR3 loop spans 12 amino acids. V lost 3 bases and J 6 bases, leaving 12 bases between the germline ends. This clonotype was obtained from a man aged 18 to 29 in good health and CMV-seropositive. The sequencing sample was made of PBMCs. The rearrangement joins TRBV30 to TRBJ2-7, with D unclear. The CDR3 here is CAWRPVGPEQYF. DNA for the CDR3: TGTGCCTGGAGGCCGGTTGGGCCCGAGCAGTACTTC. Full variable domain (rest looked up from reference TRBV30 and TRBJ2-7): SQTIHQWPATLVQPVGSPLSLECTVEGTSNPNLYWYRQAAGRGLQLLFYSVGIGQISSEVPQNLSASRPQDRQFILSSKKLLLSDSGFYLCAWRPVGPEQYFGPGTRLTVT.